This T cell receptor (beta chain) was found in a study of early T cells in non-severe SARS-CoV-2 infection. Germline CDR1 WNHNN, CDR2 SYGVQD (reference sequence). The CDR3 totals 17 residues. Trimming removed 5 bases from V and 3 bases from J; junction bases left unmatched: 12. Whole-study findings and limits: Using VDJdb, the matching emphasized anti-spike CD8 responses while missing private and CD4 specificities.

This clonotype occurred a few times. Its antigen is undetermined. Individual cDNA molecules received unique molecular identifiers during library preparation. TCRdb reprocessed the 5' RACE reads via MiXCR and lists one record per CDR3 protein. The table lists some 97,000 distinct CDR3 sequences, 9.5% to 12% of them singletons. The chain links TRBV10-1 to TRBJ2-2; 7 bases align to TRBD2. The source material was whole blood, sampled at baseline. The sequence derives from an adult who was a healthcare worker with PCR-confirmed SARS-CoV-2 infection or an uninfected control (not recorded which). The chain's CDR3 is CASSNLGRESHTGELFF. The CDR3 DNA sequence: TGCGCCAGCAGTAACCTAGGGCGGGAGTCTCACACCGGGGAGCTGTTTTTT.